This T cell receptor (beta chain) was retrieved from a study of cytomegalovirus exposure and HLA in healthy donors. Study findings and constraints: Productive status was seen about 87% or about 30% of the time for most TCR beta V segments in an earlier analysis. Among TCR beta chains of equal frequency, HLA-associated ones were more clonally expanded in a later analysis. V- and J-gene trimming of TCR beta was linked (in a later analysis) to a missense DCLRE1C variant.

It was with 60 Vbeta and 13 Jbeta primers that the PCR ran. Produced via immunoSEQ multiplex PCR; TCRdb's table is partial and in-frame only. The data show 100,000 to 150,000 clones, around three quarters seen once. For this clone: Its antigen is unidentified.

Losses at the gene ends were 4 bases for V and 8 bases for J; bases not matched to a gene: 11. This CDR3 contains 15 residues. Per the germline V gene, CDR1 is SGHVS and CDR2 is FQNEAQ. This rearrangement joins TRBV7-8 to TRBJ2-1, with TRBD2 matching 7 bases. This TCR was recovered from a man in his forties or fifties in good health and CMV-seropositive. The source material was PBMCs. Here the CDR3 reads CASSSSGAGRDEQFF. In nucleotides, the CDR3 is TGTGCCAGCAGCTCCAGCGGGGCGGGGCGGGATGAGCAGTTCTTC.